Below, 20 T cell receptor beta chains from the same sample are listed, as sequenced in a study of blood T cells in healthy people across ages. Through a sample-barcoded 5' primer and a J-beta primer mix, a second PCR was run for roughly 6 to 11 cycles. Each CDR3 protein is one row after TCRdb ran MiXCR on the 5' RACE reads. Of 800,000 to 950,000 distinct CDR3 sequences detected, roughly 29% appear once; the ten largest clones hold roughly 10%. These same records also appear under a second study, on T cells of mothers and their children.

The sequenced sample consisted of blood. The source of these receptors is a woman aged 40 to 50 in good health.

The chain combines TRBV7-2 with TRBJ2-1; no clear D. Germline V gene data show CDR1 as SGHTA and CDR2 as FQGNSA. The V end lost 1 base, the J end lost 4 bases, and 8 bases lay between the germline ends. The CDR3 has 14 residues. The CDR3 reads CASSLEPGYNEQFF. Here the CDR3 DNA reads TGTGCCAGCAGCTTAGAACCAGGTTACAATGAGCAGTTCTTC. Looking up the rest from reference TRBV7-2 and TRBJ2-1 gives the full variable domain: GAGVSQSPSNKVTEKGKDVELRCDPISGHTALYWYRQSLGQGLEFLIYFQGNSAPDKSGLPSDRFSAERTGGSVSTLTIQRTQQEDSAVYLCASSLEPGYNEQFFGPGTRLTVL.

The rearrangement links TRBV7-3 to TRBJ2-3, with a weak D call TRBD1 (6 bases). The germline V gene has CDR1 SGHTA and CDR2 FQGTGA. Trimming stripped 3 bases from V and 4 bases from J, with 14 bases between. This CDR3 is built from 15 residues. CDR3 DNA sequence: TGTGCCAGCAGCTTGGGGCAGGGGTGGTCAGATACGCAGTATTTT. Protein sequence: CASSLGQGWSDTQYF.

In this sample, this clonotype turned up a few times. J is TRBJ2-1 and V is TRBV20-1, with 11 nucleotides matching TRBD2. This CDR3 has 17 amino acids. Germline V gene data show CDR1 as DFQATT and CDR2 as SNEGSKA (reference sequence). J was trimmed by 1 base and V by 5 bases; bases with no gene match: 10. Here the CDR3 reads CSAVSLAGGRSYNEQFF. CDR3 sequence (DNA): TGCAGTGCTGTCTCTCTAGCGGGAGGAAGGTCCTACAATGAGCAGTTCTTC.

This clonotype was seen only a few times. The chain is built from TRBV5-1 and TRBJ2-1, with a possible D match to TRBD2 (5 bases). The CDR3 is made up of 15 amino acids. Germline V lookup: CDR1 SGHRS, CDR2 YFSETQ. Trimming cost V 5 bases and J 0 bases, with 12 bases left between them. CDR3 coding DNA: TGCGCCAGCAGGGCGAGCGGTAACTCCTACAATGAGCAGTTCTTC. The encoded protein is CASRASGNSYNEQFF.

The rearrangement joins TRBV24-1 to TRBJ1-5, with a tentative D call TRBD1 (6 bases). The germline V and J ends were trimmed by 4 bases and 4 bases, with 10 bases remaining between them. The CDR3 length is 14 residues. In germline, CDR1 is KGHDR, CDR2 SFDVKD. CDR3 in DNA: TGTGCCACCAGTGAACCAGGGGAAAATCAGCCCCAGCATTTT. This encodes CATSEPGENQPQHF.

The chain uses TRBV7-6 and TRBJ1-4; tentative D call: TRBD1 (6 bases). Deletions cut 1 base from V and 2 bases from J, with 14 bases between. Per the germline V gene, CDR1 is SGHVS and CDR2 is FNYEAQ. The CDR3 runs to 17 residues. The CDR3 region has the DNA TGTGCCAGCAGCTTAGTTTCAGGGGCCCTGACTAATGAAAAACTGTTTTTT. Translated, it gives CASSLVSGALTNEKLFF.

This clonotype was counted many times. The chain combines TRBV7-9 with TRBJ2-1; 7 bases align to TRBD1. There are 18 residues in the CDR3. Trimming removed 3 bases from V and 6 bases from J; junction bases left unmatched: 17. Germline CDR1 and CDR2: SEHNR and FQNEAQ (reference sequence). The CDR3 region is CASSFPKPTGRLGNEQFF. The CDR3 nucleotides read TGTGCCAGCAGCTTCCCAAAGCCGACAGGGAGATTGGGCAATGAGCAGTTCTTC.

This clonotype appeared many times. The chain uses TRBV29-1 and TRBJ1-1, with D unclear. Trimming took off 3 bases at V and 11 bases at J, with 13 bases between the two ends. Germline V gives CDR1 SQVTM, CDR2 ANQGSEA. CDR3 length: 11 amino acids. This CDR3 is CSVDSQPPAFF. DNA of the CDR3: TGCAGCGTTGACTCCCAGCCTCCCGCTTTCTTT.

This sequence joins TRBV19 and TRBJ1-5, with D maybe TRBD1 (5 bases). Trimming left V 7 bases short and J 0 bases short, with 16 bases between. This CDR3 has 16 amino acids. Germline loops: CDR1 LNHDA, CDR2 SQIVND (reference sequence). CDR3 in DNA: TGTGCCAGTACCTCGACGGGGGGAATTAGCAATCAGCCCCAGCATTTT. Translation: CASTSTGGISNQPQHF.

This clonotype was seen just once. The CDR3 protein is CASRMYAGELFF. The CDR3 bases are TGTGCCAGCAGAATGTATGCTGGGGAGCTGTTTTTT. The rearrangement links TRBV4-2 to TRBJ2-2; D ambiguous. This CDR3 contains 12 residues. The germline V and J ends were trimmed by 6 bases and 8 bases, with 10 bases remaining between them. CDR1 is LGHNA and CDR2 is YNFKEQ in the germline V gene.

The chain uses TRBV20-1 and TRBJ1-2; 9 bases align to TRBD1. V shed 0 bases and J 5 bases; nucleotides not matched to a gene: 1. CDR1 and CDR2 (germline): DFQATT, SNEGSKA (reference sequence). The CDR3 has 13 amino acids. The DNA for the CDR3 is TGCAGTGCTAGAGAGGGACAGGGATATGGCTACACCTTC. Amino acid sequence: CSAREGQGYGYTF.

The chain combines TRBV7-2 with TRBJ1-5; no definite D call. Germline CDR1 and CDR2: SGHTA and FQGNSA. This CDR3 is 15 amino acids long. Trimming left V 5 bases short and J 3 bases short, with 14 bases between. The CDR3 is CASSQGQADNQPQHF. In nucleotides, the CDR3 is TGTGCCAGCAGCCAAGGGCAGGCCGACAATCAGCCCCAGCATTTT. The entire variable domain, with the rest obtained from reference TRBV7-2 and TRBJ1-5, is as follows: GAGVSQSPSNKVTEKGKDVELRCDPISGHTALYWYRQSLGQGLEFLIYFQGNSAPDKSGLPSDRFSAERTGGSVSTLTIQRTQQEDSAVYLCASSQGQADNQPQHFGDGTRLSIL.

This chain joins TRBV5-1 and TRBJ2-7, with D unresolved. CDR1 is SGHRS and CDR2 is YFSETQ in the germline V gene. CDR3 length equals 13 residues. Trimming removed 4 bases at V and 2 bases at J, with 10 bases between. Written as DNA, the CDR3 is TGCGCCAGCAGCGCTCAGGAGACCTACGAGCAGTACTTC. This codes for CASSAQETYEQYF.

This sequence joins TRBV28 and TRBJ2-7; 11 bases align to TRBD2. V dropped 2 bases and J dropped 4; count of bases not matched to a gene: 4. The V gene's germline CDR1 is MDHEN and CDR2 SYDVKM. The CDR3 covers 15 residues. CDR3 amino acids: CASSLPRTSGYEQYF. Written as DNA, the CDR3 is TGTGCCAGCAGTTTACCCCGGACTAGCGGGTACGAGCAGTACTTC.

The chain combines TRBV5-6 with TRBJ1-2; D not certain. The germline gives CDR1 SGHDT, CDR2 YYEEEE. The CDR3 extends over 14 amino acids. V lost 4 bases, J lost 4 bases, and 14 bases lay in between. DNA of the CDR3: TGTGCCAGCAGCACCAGGAGTGCTAGCTATGGCTACACCTTC. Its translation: CASSTRSASYGYTF.

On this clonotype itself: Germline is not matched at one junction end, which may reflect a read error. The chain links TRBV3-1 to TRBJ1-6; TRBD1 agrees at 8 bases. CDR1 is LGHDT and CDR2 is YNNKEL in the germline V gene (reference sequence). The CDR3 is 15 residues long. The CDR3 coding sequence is TGTGCCAGCAGCGATGTGACAGGGGAGAATTCACCCCACCACTTT. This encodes CASSDVTGENSPHHF.

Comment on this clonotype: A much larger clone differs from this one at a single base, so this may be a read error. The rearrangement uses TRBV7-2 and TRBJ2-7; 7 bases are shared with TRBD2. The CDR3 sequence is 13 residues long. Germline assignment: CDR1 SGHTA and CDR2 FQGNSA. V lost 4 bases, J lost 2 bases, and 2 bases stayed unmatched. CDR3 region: CASSSSGTYEQYF. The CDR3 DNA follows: TGTGCCAGCAGCTCTAGCGGTACCTACGAGCAGTACTTC.

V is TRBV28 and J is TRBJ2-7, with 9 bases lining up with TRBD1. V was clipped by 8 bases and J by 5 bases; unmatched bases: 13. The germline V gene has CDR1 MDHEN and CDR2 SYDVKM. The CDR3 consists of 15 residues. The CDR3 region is CASRPTGTGSHEQYF. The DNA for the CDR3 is TGTGCCAGCCGACCCACCGGGACAGGGTCTCACGAGCAGTACTTC.

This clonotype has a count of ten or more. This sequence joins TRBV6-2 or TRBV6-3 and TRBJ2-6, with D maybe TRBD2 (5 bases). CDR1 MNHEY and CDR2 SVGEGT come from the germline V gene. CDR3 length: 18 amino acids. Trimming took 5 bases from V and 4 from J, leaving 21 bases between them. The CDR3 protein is CASSPTLGLAWGANVLTF. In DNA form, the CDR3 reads TGTGCCAGCAGTCCCACCTTGGGATTAGCGTGGGGGGCCAACGTCCTGACTTTC.

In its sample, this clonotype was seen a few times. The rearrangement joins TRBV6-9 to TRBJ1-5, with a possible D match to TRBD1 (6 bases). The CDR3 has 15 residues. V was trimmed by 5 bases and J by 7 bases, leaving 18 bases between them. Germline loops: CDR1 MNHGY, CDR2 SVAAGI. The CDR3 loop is CASSPPPRGGQPQHF. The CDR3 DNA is TGTGCCAGCAGTCCCCCCCCGAGGGGGGGACAGCCCCAGCATTTT.